Listed below are T cell receptor beta chains from one sample, sequenced in a study of lymphopenia after photon versus proton radiotherapy. The assay was immunoSEQ multiplex PCR, and TCRdb's table has in-frame clones only and misses some. The sample lists 35,000 to 45,000 clones; approximately 81% were seen once. Sequenced here: peripheral blood, sampled from a patient treated with photon-based radiotherapy. These receptors came from a man aged 45-65 years with gastric cancer. CDR3s include the opening cysteine and the closing phenylalanine or tryptophan. The D gene is left open where the match is weak. Not all rows give a size; the values are once, few, many and, for expanded clones, a class.

J | V | D | size | CDR3 | DNA
TRBJ2-1 | TRBV11-2 | . | . | CASSFTTTSSEQFF | TGTGCCAGCAGCTTTACCACCACTAGTAGTGAGCAGTTCTTC
TRBJ2-7 | TRBV11-2 | TRBD1 | . | CASRGTGRYEQYF | TGTGCCAGCAGGGGGACAGGGCGGTACGAGCAGTACTTC
TRBJ2-5 | TRBV6-6 | . | once | CASNFRNYETQYF | TGTGCCAGCAACTTTCGAAATTATGAGACCCAGTACTTC
TRBJ2-7 | TRBV20-1 | TRBD2 | . | CSASAGGEQYF | TGCAGTGCCTCAGCGGGGGGCGAGCAGTACTTC
TRBJ2-7 | TRBV30 | . | . | CAWSIPGLIAYEQYF | TGTGCCTGGAGTATACCTGGACTAATTGCCTACGAGCAGTACTTC
TRBJ2-2 | TRBV4-2 | . | . | CASSQDLLGRTGELFF | TGTGCCAGCAGCCAAGATCTATTGGGTCGAACCGGGGAGCTGTTTTTT
TRBJ2-5 | TRBV7-8 | . | once | CASSLSSVGGWLAGTKTQYF | TGTGCCAGCAGCTTAAGTAGCGTCGGGGGCTGGTTAGCAGGGACGAAGACCCAGTACTTC
TRBJ2-7 | TRBV2 | TRBD2 | . | CASRAQGLAGGEQYF | TGTGCCAGCAGGGCACAGGGACTAGCGGGAGGGGAGCAGTACTTC
TRBJ2-1 | TRBV11-2 | TRBD2 | . | CASSYRRLAGYNEQFF | TGTGCCAGCAGCTACCGCCGACTAGCGGGCTACAATGAGCAGTTCTTC
TRBJ1-1 | TRBV29-1 | . | . | CSARRDTEAFF | TGCAGCGCTCGCAGGGACACTGAAGCTTTCTTT
TRBJ2-3 | TRBV5-4 | TRBD1 | few | CASSLDRGVTDTQYF | TGTGCCAGCAGCTTGGACAGGGGAGTCACAGATACGCAGTATTTT
TRBJ1-3 | TRBV30 | . | . | CAWSGEPSGNTIYF | TGTGCCTGGAGCGGCGAACCCTCTGGAAACACCATATATTTT
TRBJ2-3 | TRBV7-9 | . | few | CASSPKRRVTDTQYF | TGTGCCAGCAGCCCCAAGCGGAGAGTCACAGATACGCAGTATTTT
TRBJ2-1 | TRBV7-6 | TRBD2 | . | CASSTLAGLRLNEQFF | TGTGCCAGCAGCACACTAGCGGGCCTTAGGTTAAATGAGCAGTTCTTC
TRBJ2-1 | TRBV6-1 | TRBD1 | . | CASSPGVQGAGEQFF | TGTGCCAGCAGTCCCGGTGTACAGGGGGCGGGTGAGCAGTTCTTC
TRBJ2-2 | TRBV5-6 | . | . | CASLRRYTGELFF | TGTGCCAGCCTGAGGAGGTACACCGGGGAGCTGTTTTTT
TRBJ2-7 | TRBV6-1 | . | . | CASSGRDGAYEQYF | TGTGCCAGCAGTGGCCGGGACGGAGCCTACGAGCAGTACTTC
TRBJ2-5 | TRBV18 | . | . | CASSPRSQETQYF | TGTGCCAGCTCACCAAGGAGCCAAGAGACCCAGTACTTC
TRBJ2-5 | TRBV12-5 | TRBD1 | . | CASGPGTGWRETQYF | TGTGCTAGTGGTCCCGGGACAGGGTGGAGAGAGACCCAGTACTTC
TRBJ1-4 | TRBV6-5 | TRBD1 | . | CASSYSEGAHEKLFF | TGTGCCAGCAGTTACTCAGAGGGGGCGCATGAAAAACTGTTTTTT
TRBJ1-2 | TRBV29-1 | . | . | CSVESPNYGYTF | TGCAGCGTTGAAAGTCCTAACTATGGCTACACCTTC
TRBJ2-5 | TRBV5-1 | TRBD2 | . | CASRRVATSHQETQYF | TGCGCCAGCAGACGAGTAGCGACTAGCCACCAAGAGACCCAGTACTTC
TRBJ2-6 | TRBV12-5 | . | . | CASGSASGAGRGANVLTF | TGTGCTAGTGGTTCAGCTAGTGGTGCGGGTCGTGGGGCCAACGTCCTGACTTTC
TRBJ2-2 | TRBV25-1 | . | . | CASSDPFTGELFF | TGTGCCAGCAGTGATCCCTTTACCGGGGAGCTGTTTTTT